This T cell receptor beta chain is drawn from a study of shared clonotypes between healthy human individuals. General study findings and limits: Exclusively blood specimens were collected; tissue repertoires likely differ.

This clone was recorded once. What it binds is not known. Researchers ran the assay at a deep level. TCRdb keeps only in-frame clones here, not all; method: immunoSEQ multiplex PCR. The top ten clones hold 9.5% to 15% of a sample with 450,000 to 500,000 clones, more than 65% of them seen once. Between the trimmed V and J ends, which lost 1 base and 1 base, there was a span of 10 bases. The CDR3 is 15 residues long. The germline V gene has CDR1 WSHSY and CDR2 SAAADI. The sample consisted of PBMCs. The chain recombines TRBV10-2 with TRBJ1-1; TRBD1 might be the D (6 bases). The receptor comes from a woman in her thirties or forties in good health. Some clones in this sample may be carry-over from other donors' samples. The CDR3 sequence is CASSEFGGRNTEAFF. DNA of the CDR3: TGCGCCAGCAGTGAGTTCGGGGGCCGGAACACTGAAGCTTTCTTT.